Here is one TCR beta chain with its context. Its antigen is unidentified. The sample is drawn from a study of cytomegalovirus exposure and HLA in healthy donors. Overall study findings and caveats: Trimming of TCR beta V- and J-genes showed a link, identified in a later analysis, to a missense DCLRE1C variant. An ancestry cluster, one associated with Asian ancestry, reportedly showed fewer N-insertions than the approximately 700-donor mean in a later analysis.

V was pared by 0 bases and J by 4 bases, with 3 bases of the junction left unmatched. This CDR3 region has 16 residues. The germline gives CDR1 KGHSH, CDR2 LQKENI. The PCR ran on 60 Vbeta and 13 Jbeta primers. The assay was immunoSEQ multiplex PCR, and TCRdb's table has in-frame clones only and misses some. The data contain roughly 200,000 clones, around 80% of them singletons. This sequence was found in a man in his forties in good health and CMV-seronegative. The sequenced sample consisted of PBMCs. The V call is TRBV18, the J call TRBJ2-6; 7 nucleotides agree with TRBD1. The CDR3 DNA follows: TGTGCCAGCTCACCACCGACAGGGCCCGGGGCCAACGTCCTGACTTTC. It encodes CASSPPTGPGANVLTF.